The sequence of this TCR beta chain was determined in a study of blood T cell repertoires in COVID-19. Looking at the study overall: Samples of COVID-19 (acute and convalescent) were obtained from the United States, Italy and Spain.

This clone has just one count. In the study's own analysis: Estimated nucleated cell counts came from reference gene primer amplification. Sequencing was performed with immunoSEQ multiplex PCR; in TCRdb, only in-frame clones are kept and a portion is missing. D and trimming were read from the DNA, whereas the V and J calls and clone size are those reported in that table. The repertoire holds roughly 500,000 clones, with 85% to 90% as singletons. Germline assignment: CDR1 LNHDA and CDR2 SQIVND (reference sequence). V lost 5 bases, J lost 8 bases, and 9 bases stayed unmatched. CDR3 size: 14 residues. The sequence was obtained from a young man with COVID-19, enrolled during active disease. V and J are TRBV19 and TRBJ2-1; 7 nucleotides align to TRBD2. The sample consisted of peripheral blood. The CDR3 DNA reads TGTGCCAGTAGTCTCGCGGGAGCACTACATGAGCAGTTCTTC. It yields the protein CASSLAGALHEQFF.